This T cell receptor beta chain was obtained from a study of T cell changes during pregnancy in multiple sclerosis. Generated by immunoSEQ multiplex PCR, the TCRdb table keeps only in-frame clones and is missing some. The table lists about 20,000 clones, under 90% of them singletons. Trimming at V came to 2 bases and at J to 6 bases, leaving 9 bases not matched to a gene. Per germline, CDR1 MGHRA and CDR2 YSYEKL. This CDR3 comprises 18 residues. The clonotype comes from a female donor with multiple sclerosis, enrolled in a pregnancy study. Sequencing used CD8+ T cells from peripheral blood mononuclear cells, obtained after pregnancy. The V call is TRBV4-1, the J call TRBJ2-5, with 16 bases lining up with TRBD2. The CDR3 reads CASSQSPGLAGGPKTQYF. In nucleotides, the CDR3 is TGCGCCAGCAGCCAATCCCCGGGACTAGCGGGGGGGCCTAAGACCCAGTACTTC.